This T cell receptor (beta chain) emerged from a study of T cell changes during pregnancy in multiple sclerosis (dated by TCRdb to 2018 to 2020). In the study overall: The study looked at changes in the T cell repertoire across pregnancy in women with multiple sclerosis.

Remarks on this clone: There is no known antigen for this receptor. The input lacks base qualities; no much larger clone sits a single base away.

The germline V gene provides CDR1 LGHNA and CDR2 YNFKEQ. After removal of 1 base from V and 0 bases from J, the junction retains 12 bases not matched to a gene. The CDR3 runs 20 amino acids, cysteine and phenylalanine included. The retained sequence is limited to the CDR3, 60 bases, with the frame set at the first base. The method was the immunoSEQ multiplex PCR assay. In TCRdb, the immuneACCESS table is reduced to in-frame sequences with V and J assigned. These tables do not hold every clone; where another copy was compared, an unresolved V gene accounts for under half, and the others remain unexplained. Here the sample has 35,000 to 40,000 clones; around 90% occur a single time. The ten largest clones capture 0.75% to 0.95% of the sample.

The source of this sequence is a female donor in good health, enrolled as a control in a pregnancy study. The sequencing here drew on CD4+ T cells from peripheral blood mononuclear cells, taken after pregnancy. The rearranged segments are TRBV4-2 and TRBJ2-2; 9 central nucleotides agree with TRBD2. The DNA sequence is given as TGTGCCAGCAGCCAAGTGCTTCCGGGACTAGCTCAAACGAACACCGGGGAGCTGTTTTTT. This encodes CASSQVLPGLAQTNTGELFF.